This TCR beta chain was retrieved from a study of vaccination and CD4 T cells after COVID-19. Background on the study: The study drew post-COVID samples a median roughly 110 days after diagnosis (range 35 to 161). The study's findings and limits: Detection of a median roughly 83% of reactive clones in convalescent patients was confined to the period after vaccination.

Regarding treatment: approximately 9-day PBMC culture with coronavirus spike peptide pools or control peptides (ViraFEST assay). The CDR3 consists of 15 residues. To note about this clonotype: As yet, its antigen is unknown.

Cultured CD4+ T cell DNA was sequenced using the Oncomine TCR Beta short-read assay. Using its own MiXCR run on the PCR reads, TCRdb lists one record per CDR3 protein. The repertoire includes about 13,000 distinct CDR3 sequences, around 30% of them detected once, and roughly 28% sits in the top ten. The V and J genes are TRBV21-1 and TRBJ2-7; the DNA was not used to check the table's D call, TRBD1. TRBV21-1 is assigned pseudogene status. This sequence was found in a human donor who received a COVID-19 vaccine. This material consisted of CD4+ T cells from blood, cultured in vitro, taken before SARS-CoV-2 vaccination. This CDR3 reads CASSPNPEPDYEQYF. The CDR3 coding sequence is TGTGCCAGCAGTCCTAACCCTGAGCCCGACTACGAGCAGTACTTC.